This entry lists 17 T cell receptor beta chains sequenced from one sample in a study of T cell responses to AZD1222 COVID-19 vaccine. The assay was immunoSEQ multiplex PCR, and TCRdb's table has in-frame clones only and misses some. The sample comprises about 160,000 clones, less than 95% of which are singletons, and about 4.5% rests with the top ten. This material consisted of peripheral blood, taken on day 0 of AZD1222 vaccination. The source of these receptors is an adult in good health.

The chain uses TRBV6-2 or TRBV6-3 and TRBJ1-1, with D possibly TRBD1 on 6 matching bases. Germline loops: CDR1 MNHEY, CDR2 SVGEGT. V lost 3 bases and J 0 bases, leaving 14 bases between the germline ends. This CDR3 has 16 amino acids. CDR3 residues: CASSYPTGKLNTEAFF. The CDR3 region has the DNA TGTGCCAGCAGTTATCCCACAGGGAAGCTGAACACTGAAGCTTTCTTT.

The genes are TRBV19 and TRBJ1-2; 9 nucleotides match TRBD1. The germline gives CDR1 LNHDA, CDR2 SQIVND (reference sequence). After removal of 7 bases from V and 9 bases from J, the junction contained 15 bases not matched to a gene. The CDR3 contains 15 residues. In nucleotides, the CDR3 is TGTGCCAGTACCCCAAGCGGGACAGGGAACGCGCGCTACACCTTC. Its protein product is CASTPSGTGNARYTF.

V gene TRBV2 combines with J gene TRBJ2-7; tentatively, D is TRBD1 or TRBD2 (6 bases each). CDR3 length: 14 residues. The V gene's germline CDR1 is SNHLY and CDR2 FYNNEI. V dropped 4 bases and J dropped 3 bases, with 13 bases sitting between them. The chain's CDR3 is CASSVEQGGYEQYF. In DNA form, the CDR3 reads TGTGCCAGCAGTGTAGAACAGGGAGGCTACGAGCAGTACTTC.

As DNA, the CDR3 is TGTGCCAGCATACTCAGGGGGCCTGGAAACACCATATATTTT. Translated, it gives CASILRGPGNTIYF. This chain joins TRBV6-1 and TRBJ1-3; 8 bases fit TRBD1. CDR3 length: 14 residues. V shed 7 bases and J 2 bases; nucleotides not matched to a gene: 4. The germline CDR1 and CDR2 sequences are MNHNS and SASEGT.

This rearrangement joins TRBV27 to TRBJ2-6; D remains unclear. Germline lookup yields CDR1 MNHEY and CDR2 SMNVEV (reference sequence). Trimming pared 2 bases from V and 0 bases from J, leaving 8 bases between. The CDR3 spans 16 residues. The CDR3: CASSLRSPSGANVLTF. The CDR3 region has the DNA TGTGCCAGCAGTTTAAGGTCCCCCTCTGGGGCCAACGTCCTGACTTTC.

The V gene is TRBV7-9, the J gene TRBJ1-2; D is uncertain. Germline V gene data show CDR1 as SEHNR and CDR2 as FQNEAQ (reference sequence). The CDR3 extends over 13 amino acids. The V and J ends lost 11 bases and 8 bases respectively, with 21 bases between them. The CDR3 DNA follows: TGTGCCCCCTCCCCCTGGTTAGGGTACGGCTACACCTTC. It specifies CAPSPWLGYGYTF.

V gene TRBV14 combines with J gene TRBJ2-5; 8 positions match TRBD2. Germline trimming cut 2 bases from V and 5 bases from J; bases unmatched to any gene: 4. Germline V gene lookup returns CDR1 SGHDN and CDR2 FVKESK. The CDR3 runs to 14 residues. The CDR3 loop reads CASSQFVAGETQYF. Written as DNA, the CDR3 is TGTGCCAGCAGCCAATTCGTAGCGGGGGAGACCCAGTACTTC.

This chain connects TRBV5-1 to TRBJ1-4; 7 nucleotides align to TRBD1. CDR1 is SGHRS, CDR2 YFSETQ, per germline. Unmatched junction bases numbered 3, after V lost 4 bases and J lost 0 bases. The CDR3 runs to 15 residues. CDR3 protein: CASSEGQSTNEKLFF. The CDR3 DNA follows: TGCGCCAGCAGCGAGGGACAGTCAACTAATGAAAAACTGTTTTTT.

The chain is built from TRBV4-3 and TRBJ1-3, with 9 bases that match TRBD1. This CDR3 is 21 amino acids long. Germline V gives CDR1 LGHNA, CDR2 YSLEER. V shed 2 bases, J shed 0 bases, and the junction held 17 bases outside the gene matches. The CDR3 here is CASSQTNSPGQGLSSGNTIYF. As DNA, the CDR3 is TGCGCCAGCAGCCAAACAAACTCTCCGGGACAGGGTTTAAGCTCTGGAAACACCATATATTTT.

The chain employs TRBV18 and TRBJ1-1; TRBD1 aligns across 7 bases. The CDR3 runs to 15 residues. Germline CDR1 KGHSH, CDR2 LQKENI. Trimming took 3 bases from V and 0 from J; bases not matched to a gene: 4. DNA for the CDR3: TGTGCCAGCTCACCCGTGGACAGGATGAACACTGAAGCTTTCTTT. Protein: CASSPVDRMNTEAFF.

V usage is TRBV12-3 or TRBV12-4 and J usage is TRBJ2-4; a possible D gene is TRBD1 (5 bases). V shed 3 bases and J shed 10 bases, with 13 bases lying between them. The CDR3 has 13 residues. The CDR3 coding sequence is TGTGCCAGCAGTTTTGCAGGGTGGGGTATTCAGTACTTC. It yields the protein CASSFAGWGIQYF.

This chain joins TRBV12-3 or TRBV12-4 and TRBJ2-7; D is ambiguous. The CDR3 contains 10 residues. The V end lost 6 bases, the J end lost 3 bases, and 3 bases lay between the germline ends. CDR3: CASSNYEQYF. CDR3 coding DNA: TGTGCCAGCAGCAACTACGAGCAGTACTTC.

The chain links TRBV5-1 to TRBJ2-1; D is perhaps TRBD2 (6 bases). The CDR3 consists of 15 residues. Germline lookup yields CDR1 SGHRS and CDR2 YFSETQ. The V gene lost 1 base and the J gene lost 5 bases, with 13 bases spanning the gap. The CDR3 spells CASSLTGDVNNEQFF. In DNA form, the CDR3 reads TGCGCCAGCAGCTTGACGGGAGATGTGAACAATGAGCAGTTCTTC.

The rearrangement uses TRBV10-3 and TRBJ2-1; D is possibly TRBD2 (5 bases). Between the trimmed V and J ends, which lost 6 bases and 0 bases, there was a span of 12 bases. The CDR3 sequence is 15 residues long. The germline CDR1 and CDR2 sequences are ENHRY and SYGVKD. CDR3 loop: CAIRREISSYNEQFF. As DNA, the CDR3 is TGTGCCATCAGGAGGGAGATAAGCTCCTACAATGAGCAGTTCTTC.

This sequence joins TRBV12-3 or TRBV12-4 and TRBJ1-1; unclear D gene. The CDR3 is made up of 12 amino acids. Trimming took off 3 bases at V and 8 bases at J, with 10 bases between the two ends. As DNA, the CDR3 is TGTGCCAGCAGTTTGACTCACAAAGAAGCTTTCTTT. Translated, it gives CASSLTHKEAFF.

The chain recombines TRBV29-1 with TRBJ1-2; D gene uncertain. Germline CDR1 is SQVTM and CDR2 is ANQGSEA. V lost 3 bases to trimming and J lost 1 base, with 6 bases between them. There are 12 residues in the CDR3. The CDR3 bases are TGCAGCGTTGAGACGGGTAACTATGGCTACACCTTC. It is translated as CSVETGNYGYTF.

Only one count was recorded for this clone. The gene calls are TRBV5-1 and TRBJ1-2; no definite D call. The V and J ends lost 3 bases and 4 bases respectively, with 10 bases between them. The CDR3 spans 13 residues. Germline CDR1 and CDR2: SGHRS and YFSETQ. The CDR3 DNA follows: TGCGCCAGCAGCTCCTGGACCTCCTATGGCTACACCTTC. Translated: CASSSWTSYGYTF. The variable domain in full, completed from reference TRBV5-1 and TRBJ1-2, reads KAGVTQTPRYLIKTRGQQVTLSCSPISGHRSVSWYQQTPGQGLQFLFEYFSETQRNKGNFPGRFSGRQFSNSRSEMNVSTLELGDSALYLCASSSWTSYGYTFGSGTRLTVV.